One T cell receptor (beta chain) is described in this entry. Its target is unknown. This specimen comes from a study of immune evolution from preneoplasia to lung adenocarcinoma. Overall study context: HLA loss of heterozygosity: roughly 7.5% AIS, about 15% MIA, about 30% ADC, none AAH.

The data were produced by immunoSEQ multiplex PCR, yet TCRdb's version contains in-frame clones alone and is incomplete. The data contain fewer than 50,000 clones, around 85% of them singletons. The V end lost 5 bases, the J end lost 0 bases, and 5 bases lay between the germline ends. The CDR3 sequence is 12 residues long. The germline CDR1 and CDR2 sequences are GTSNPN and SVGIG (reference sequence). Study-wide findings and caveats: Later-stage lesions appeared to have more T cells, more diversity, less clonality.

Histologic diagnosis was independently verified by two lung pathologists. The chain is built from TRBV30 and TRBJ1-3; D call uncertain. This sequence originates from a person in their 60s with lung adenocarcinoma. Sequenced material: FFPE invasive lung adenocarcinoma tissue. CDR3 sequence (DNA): TGTGCCTGGGACAACTCTGGAAACACCATATATTTT. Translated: CAWDNSGNTIYF.